Listed below are T cell receptor beta chains from one sample, sequenced in a study of cytomegalovirus exposure and HLA in healthy donors. Only in-frame clones appear in the TCRdb table, and some are missing; sequencing was by immunoSEQ multiplex PCR. The sample includes some 150,000 clones, over 75% of them seen just once. Specimen: PBMCs. These receptors were taken from a man aged 25-45 years in good health and CMV-seronegative. CDR3s include the opening cysteine and the closing phenylalanine or tryptophan. D genes are given only for firm matches. A row's size may be missing; if present it is once, few, many or a size class.

j_call,d_call,v_call,clone_size,cdr3_nt,cdr3_aa
TRBJ2-5,.,TRBV5-1,.,TGCGCCAGCAAATCCTCGGCGGTCCAAGAGACCCAGTACTTC,CASKSSAVQETQYF
TRBJ2-7,.,TRBV5-8,.,TGTGCCAGCAGACCCGCGGAAGGGGCGCCGTACGAGCAGTACTTC,CASRPAEGAPYEQYF
TRBJ2-1,TRBD2,TRBV9,.,TGTGCCAGCAGCGTAGTAGGAGCGGGGGCCTACAATGAGCAGTTCTTC,CASSVVGAGAYNEQFF
TRBJ2-7,.,TRBV7-9,.,TGTGCCAGCAGCTTCGGGGACGAGCAGTACTTC,CASSFGDEQYF
TRBJ2-5,.,TRBV6-5,.,TGTGCCACCGGGCGGGACCGCCAAGAGACCCAGTACTTC,CATGRDRQETQYF
TRBJ2-3,.,TRBV9,.,TGTGCCAGCAGCTTTTCGGGACTCGACACAGATACGCAGTATTTT,CASSFSGLDTDTQYF
TRBJ1-5,TRBD1,TRBV6-1,.,TGTGCCAGCAGTGAGGGACAGGGGGCTATTCAGCCCCAGCATTTT,CASSEGQGAIQPQHF
TRBJ1-5,TRBD1,TRBV6-6,.,TGTGCCAGCAGTTACGGGACAGGCAATCAGCCCCAGAATTTT,CASSYGTGNQPQNF
TRBJ2-7,.,TRBV6-5,.,TGTGCCAGCAGTTACAGTCGAAATAGGGGTTACGAGCAGTACTTC,CASSYSRNRGYEQYF
TRBJ1-1,.,TRBV2,.,TGTGCCAGCAAGGTAGGGATTGAGGGTACTGAAGCTTTCTTT,CASKVGIEGTEAFF
TRBJ1-4,TRBD1,TRBV30,.,TGTGCCTGGAGTGTAGGGACAGGGGGGGATGAAAAACTGTTTTTT,CAWSVGTGGDEKLFF
TRBJ1-1,.,TRBV2,.,TGTGCCAGCGCCATCAGTCCGGGGGTCACAGTTCGCCCCGAAGCTTTCTTT,CASAISPGVTVRPEAFF
TRBJ2-1,TRBD2,TRBV4-1,.,TGCGCCAGCAGCCGGGGAGCGGGGGGCTCCTACAATGAGCAGTTCTTC,CASSRGAGGSYNEQFF
TRBJ2-7,TRBD1,TRBV5-1,few,TGCGCCAGCAGCACCGGACAGGGAGGCGAGCAGTACTTC,CASSTGQGGEQYF
TRBJ2-7,TRBD1,TRBV5-4,few,TGTGCCAGCAGCTTAAAGGCCATTCGGACAGGGAACTACGAGCAGTACTTC,CASSLKAIRTGNYEQYF
TRBJ1-1,.,TRBV5-1,.,TGCGCCAGCAGCCGGGGGGCAGACAATGGTGAAGCTTTCTTT,CASSRGADNGEAFF
TRBJ1-5,TRBD1,TRBV2,.,TGTGCCAGCGGAGACAGGGGACATCAGCCCCAGCATTTT,CASGDRGHQPQHF
TRBJ2-6,TRBD2,TRBV10-1,few,TGCGCCAGCAGTGGAGCGGGGGCCGGGGCCAACGTCCTGACTTTC,CASSGAGAGANVLTF
TRBJ2-3,TRBD1,TRBV19,.,TGTGCCAGTAGTCCGGGACAGGGGGGTGCAGATACGCAGTATTTT,CASSPGQGGADTQYF
TRBJ1-3,.,TRBV7-9,.,TGTGCCAGCAGCCACTCGTACGAGGGCGGTCATCCTGGAAACACCATATATTTT,CASSHSYEGGHPGNTIYF
TRBJ1-6,.,TRBV5-4,few,TGTGCCAGCAGCTCCTCCGGGTCGTCACCCCTCCACTTT,CASSSSGSSPLHF
TRBJ2-3,TRBD2,TRBV4-1,.,TGCGCCAGCAGCCCGCGGACTAGCAAGAACACAGATACGCAGTATTTT,CASSPRTSKNTDTQYF
TRBJ2-1,TRBD2,TRBV4-2,.,TGTGCCAGCACCGACCTGGCTAGCGGCTCCTACAATGAGCAGTTCTTC,CASTDLASGSYNEQFF
TRBJ2-7,.,TRBV27,.,TGTGCCAGCAGTACGCCCTACGAGCAGTACTTC,CASSTPYEQYF
TRBJ1-1,.,TRBV5-4,.,TGTGCCAGCAGCTTGGATGCCAGAATGAACACTGAAGCTTTCTTT,CASSLDARMNTEAFF
TRBJ2-3,.,TRBV14,.,TGTGCCAGCAGCCAAGTTTCACATAGCACAGATACGCAGTATTTT,CASSQVSHSTDTQYF
TRBJ2-7,TRBD1,TRBV5-1,.,TGCGCCAGCGGGACAGGTAACTACGAGCAGTACTTC,CASGTGNYEQYF
TRBJ1-1,.,TRBV7-9,few,TGTGCCAGCAGCTCTACAGAAATCACTGAAGCTTTCTTT,CASSSTEITEAFF
TRBJ1-6,.,TRBV15,few,TGTGCCACCGGGGGGGAAGGGCGACCCCTCCACTTT,CATGGEGRPLHF
TRBJ2-7,.,TRBV4-2,.,TGTGCCAGCAGCACGGACAGATTATCCTACGAGCAGTACTTC,CASSTDRLSYEQYF
TRBJ2-3,TRBD2,TRBV5-4,.,TGTGCCAGCAGCCTGTTGGGGAGCGGGAGTACAGATACGCAGTATTTT,CASSLLGSGSTDTQYF
TRBJ2-1,TRBD2,TRBV5-1,.,TGCGCCAGCAGCTTAGGGACTAGCGAATACAATGAGCAGTTCTTC,CASSLGTSEYNEQFF
TRBJ1-2,TRBD1,TRBV27,.,TGTGCCAGCAGTATCATTCCGGGACAGGGTACCTATGGCTACCCCTTC,CASSIIPGQGTYGYPF
TRBJ2-1,.,TRBV7-8,.,TGTGCCACCGCCCGGACTATAAATGAGCAGTTCTTC,CATARTINEQFF
TRBJ1-1,.,TRBV5-8,few,TGTGCCAGCACAATGAACACTGAAGCTTTCTTT,CASTMNTEAFF
TRBJ2-5,TRBD2,TRBV18,few,TGTGCCAGCTCACCGGGACTAGCGGGGAGGCAAGAGACCCAGTACTTC,CASSPGLAGRQETQYF
TRBJ2-1,TRBD2,TRBV6-4,.,TGTGCCAGCAGTGACGGTGGCGGGGGGACACTCAACAATGAGCAGTTCTTC,CASSDGGGGTLNNEQFF
TRBJ2-7,TRBD1,TRBV11-1,.,TGTGCCAGCAGCCCCCTCGCAGGACAGGGGGCCTACGAGCAGTACTTC,CASSPLAGQGAYEQYF
TRBJ1-2,.,TRBV5-1,.,.,CAGRRAVGGGSRGSTF
TRBJ1-5,TRBD1,TRBV28,.,TGTGCCAGCAGTTCGCCCGACAGGGAGTACCAGCCCCAGCATTTT,CASSSPDREYQPQHF
TRBJ2-5,.,TRBV7-6,.,TGTGCCAGCAGCTTAGGGGGGACAAAGAGAGAGACCCAGTACTTC,CASSLGGTKRETQYF
TRBJ1-3,.,TRBV9,.,TGTGCCAGCAGCGAACAGGATAGCTCTGGAAACACCATATATTTT,CASSEQDSSGNTIYF
TRBJ1-1,.,TRBV7-9,.,TGTGCCAGCAGCGGAGCGGGTTCGGTGAACACTGAAGCTTTCTTT,CASSGAGSVNTEAFF
TRBJ2-5,.,TRBV27,.,TGTGCCAGCAGTTCCGCCGGGTCCCAGCAAGAGACCCAGTACTTC,CASSSAGSQQETQYF
TRBJ2-7,TRBD1,TRBV7-8,.,TGTGCCAGCAGCTCACGGGACAGGGGCCGTGAGCAGTACTTC,CASSSRDRGREQYF
TRBJ2-7,TRBD1,TRBV28,.,TGTGCCAGCAGTTCCTCGGCCTGGACAGGGTACCTTACCTACGAGCAGTACTTC,CASSSSAWTGYLTYEQYF
TRBJ2-7,.,TRBV4-2,once,TGTGCCAGCAGCCACCCCACCCCCATGGAGCGCCCCCACCTCCACGAGCAGTACTTC,CASSHPTPMERPHLHEQYF
TRBJ1-6,TRBD1,TRBV5-1,.,TGCGCCAGCAGCTTCACGGGGGACAGGGTAGGATCACCCCTCCACTTT,CASSFTGDRVGSPLHF
TRBJ1-5,.,TRBV6-6,many,TGTGCCAGCAGTTACTCGGAGGGTCAGCCCCAGCATTTT,CASSYSEGQPQHF
TRBJ1-5,TRBD1,TRBV19,.,TGTGCCAGTAGTATAGATCCAGGGGGCAGGCCCCAGCATTTT,CASSIDPGGRPQHF
TRBJ2-5,.,TRBV11-2,once,TGTGCCAGCAAATTGACAAGTCACCAGTACTTC,CASKLTSHQYF
TRBJ2-5,.,TRBV5-1,.,TGCGCCAGCAGCGATGGCCCCCAAGAGACCCAGTACTTC,CASSDGPQETQYF
TRBJ1-1,.,TRBV18,.,TGTGCCAGCTCACCACCGGGGCGGACGAACACTGAAGCTTTCTTT,CASSPPGRTNTEAFF
TRBJ2-5,.,TRBV9,.,TGTGCCAGCAGTGAAGGACTACTCGGAGAGACCCAGTACTTC,CASSEGLLGETQYF
TRBJ1-1,.,TRBV28,.,TGTGCCAGCAGTTCCTCCGGGAGAAAGAACACTGAAGCTTTCTTT,CASSSSGRKNTEAFF